Detailed here is one T cell receptor beta chain. Its specificity is unknown. These data originate in a study of CD4 T cells in relation to SARS-CoV-2 and coronaviruses. Across the whole study: TCR beta CDR3s were sequenced after roughly ten-day antigen culture of PBMCs.

The V and J ends lost 3 bases and 9 bases respectively, with 9 bases between them. Germline V gives CDR1 LNHDA, CDR2 SQIVND (reference sequence). CDR3 length: 13 amino acids. Some clones are missing from TCRdb's copy, which holds only in-frame ones; the method was immunoSEQ multiplex PCR. Of about 23,000 clones listed, 70% to 80% are singletons. The unexposed donors gave CD4+ T cells in about 2011-2019, prior to COVID-19. CD4+ T cells were isolated from the cells after 10 days of culture. The study's findings and limits: In around 63% of donors, memory CD4+ clonotypes crossrecognized SARS-CoV-2 and at least one common cold coronavirus spike.

Sample: CD4+ T cells from PBMCs, cultured in vitro. This clonotype originated in a human donor in good health. V usage is TRBV19 and J usage is TRBJ1-6; D not resolved. The CDR3 DNA reads as TGTGCCAGTAGTATTAGCAGGAGTTCACCCCTCCACTTT. As protein: CASSISRSSPLHF.